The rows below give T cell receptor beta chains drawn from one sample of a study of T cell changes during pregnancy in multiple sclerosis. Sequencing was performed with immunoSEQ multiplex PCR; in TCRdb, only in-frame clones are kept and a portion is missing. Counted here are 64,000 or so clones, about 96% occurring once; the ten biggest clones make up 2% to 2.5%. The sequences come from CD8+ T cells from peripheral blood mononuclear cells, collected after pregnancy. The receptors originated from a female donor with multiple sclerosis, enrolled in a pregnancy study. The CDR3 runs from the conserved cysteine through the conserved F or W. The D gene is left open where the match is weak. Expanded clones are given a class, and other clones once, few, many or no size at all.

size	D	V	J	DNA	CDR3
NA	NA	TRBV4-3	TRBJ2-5	TGCGCCAGCAGCCAAACCCGGGGAACTCGGGAGACCCAGTACTTC	CASSQTRGTRETQYF
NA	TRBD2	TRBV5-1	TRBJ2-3	TGCGCCAGCAGCTTTCTAGCGGGAGCGAGCACAGATACGCAGTATTTT	CASSFLAGASTDTQYF
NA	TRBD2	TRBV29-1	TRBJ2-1	TGCAGCGTTGAAGTTGGCGGGAGCCCCCCCGTCGATGAGCAGTTCTTC	CSVEVGGSPPVDEQFF
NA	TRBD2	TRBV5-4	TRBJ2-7	TGTGCCAGCAGCTTGTATGGTAGCGGGAGGCCCTACGAGCAGTACTTC	CASSLYGSGRPYEQYF
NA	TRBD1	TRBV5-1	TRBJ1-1	TGCGCCAGCAGCTTGGGACAGGGCCGAACTGAAGCTTTCTTT	CASSLGQGRTEAFF
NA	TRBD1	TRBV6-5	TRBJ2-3	TGTGCCAGCAGTTACGCAGGGGGTAAAACAGATACGCAGTATTTT	CASSYAGGKTDTQYF
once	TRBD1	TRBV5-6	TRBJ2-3	TGTGCCAGCAGTTTTTGGACAGGGGCCAACACAGATACGCAGTATTTT	CASSFWTGANTDTQYF
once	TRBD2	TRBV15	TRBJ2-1	TGTGCCACCAGAAGGACTAGCGGGAGTTACAATGAGCAGTTCTTC	CATRRTSGSYNEQFF
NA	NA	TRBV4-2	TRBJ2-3	TGTGCCAGCAGCCCCCGGGAAGGGAGTAGAGATACGCAGTATTTT	CASSPREGSRDTQYF
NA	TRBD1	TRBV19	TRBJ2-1	TGTGCCAGTAGTCAGGGGGGACAGGGATACAATGAGCAGTTCTTC	CASSQGGQGYNEQFF
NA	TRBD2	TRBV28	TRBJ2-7	TGTGCCAGCAGTTTTATCCGGGGGGGGGAGCAGTACTTC	CASSFIRGGEQYF
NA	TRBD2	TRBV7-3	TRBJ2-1	TGTGCCAGCAGCTTGGGAGGGGATGAGCAGTTCTTC	CASSLGGDEQFF
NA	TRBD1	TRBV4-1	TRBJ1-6	TGCGCCAGCAGCCAAATGGGACAGGGAGGATCACCCCTCCACTTT	CASSQMGQGGSPLHF
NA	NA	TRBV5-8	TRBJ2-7	TGTGCCAGCAGCTTGAGGGAGAGTAACTCCTACGAGCAGTACTTC	CASSLRESNSYEQYF
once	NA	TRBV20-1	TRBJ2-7	TGCAGTGTCGGGATTGACTACGAGCAGTACTTC	CSVGIDYEQYF
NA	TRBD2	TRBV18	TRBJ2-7	TGTGCCAGCTCACCGACGACTAGCGGCTATTTGGAGGAGCAGTACTTC	CASSPTTSGYLEEQYF
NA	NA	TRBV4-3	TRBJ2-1	TGCGCCAGCAGCCAATTAGTAGACTCAGAATACAATGAGCAGTTCTTC	CASSQLVDSEYNEQFF
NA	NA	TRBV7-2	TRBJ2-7	TGTGCCAGCAGCTTAGGGACTGCCGATTACGAGCAGTACTTC	CASSLGTADYEQYF
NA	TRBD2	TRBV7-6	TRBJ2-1	TGTGCCAGCAGCTTAGCGGGGCGGGAGGGCTGGAGCTCCTACAATGAGCAGTTCTTC	CASSLAGREGWSSYNEQFF
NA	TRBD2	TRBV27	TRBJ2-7	TGTGCCAGCTGTGCACTAGCGGGACCACAAAGCTCCTACGAGCAGTACTTC	CASCALAGPQSSYEQYF
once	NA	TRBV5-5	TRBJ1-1	TGTGCCAGCAGCTTGGACGGGAGTCCTGAAGCTTTCTTT	CASSLDGSPEAFF
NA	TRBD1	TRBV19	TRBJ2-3	TGTGCCAGTAGTTTTTTGGGACAGTTTAACTCAGATACGCAGTATTTT	CASSFLGQFNSDTQYF
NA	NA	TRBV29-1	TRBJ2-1	TGCAGCGTTGAAGGAGAGGCGGGTGAGCAGTTCTTC	CSVEGEAGEQFF
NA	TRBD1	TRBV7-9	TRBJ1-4	TGTGCCAGCAGCTTAATCGGCGCCGGGACAGTAAAAAAACTGTTTTTT	CASSLIGAGTVKKLFF
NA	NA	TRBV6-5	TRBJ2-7	TGTGCCAGCAGTTATGAGGGAGTGGGCGAGCAGTACTTC	CASSYEGVGEQYF
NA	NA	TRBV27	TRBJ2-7	TGTGCCAGCAGTTCGGAGTCCCGTCCTTACGAGCAGTACTTC	CASSSESRPYEQYF
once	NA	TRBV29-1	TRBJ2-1	TGCAGCGTTGGAGAGAGCTCCTACAATGAGCAGTTCTTC	CSVGESSYNEQFF
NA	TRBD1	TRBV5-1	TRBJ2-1	TGCGCCAGCAGCTTGGCCCCCCGGGACAGGGACAATGAGCAGTTCTTC	CASSLAPRDRDNEQFF
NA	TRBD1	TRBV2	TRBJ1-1	TGTGCGGTAGCGAGGCGGACAGGGATCGCTTTCTTT	CAVARRTGIAFF
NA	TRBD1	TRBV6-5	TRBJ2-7	TGTGCCAGCAAGGACAGGGCAGTGATCTACGAGCAGTACTTC	CASKDRAVIYEQYF
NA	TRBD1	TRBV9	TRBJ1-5	TGTGCCAGCAGCCCTCAGGGGGGAGTGAATCAGCCCCAGCATTTT	CASSPQGGVNQPQHF
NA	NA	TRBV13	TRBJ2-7	TGTGCCAGCAGTAAGGTTGCAGGGTCGACGGAGCAGTACTTC	CASSKVAGSTEQYF
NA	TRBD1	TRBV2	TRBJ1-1	TGTGCCAGCAGCGTATTATACAGGGGAGACACTGAAGCTTTCTTT	CASSVLYRGDTEAFF
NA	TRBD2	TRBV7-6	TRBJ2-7	TGTGCCAGCAGCTTAGGGGGACTAGCGGGACCCACCTGGGGAGAGCAGTACTTC	CASSLGGLAGPTWGEQYF
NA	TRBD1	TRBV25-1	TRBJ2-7	TGTGCCAGCAGTCCCGGGACAGGGCCCTACGAGCAGTACTTC	CASSPGTGPYEQYF
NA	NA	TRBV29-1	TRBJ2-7	TGCAGCGTTGTCCCGGCGGGAAACTACGAGCAGTACTTC	CSVVPAGNYEQYF
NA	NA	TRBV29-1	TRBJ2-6	TGCAGCGTTGTTGCGCAAGGGGCCAACGTCCTGACTTTC	CSVVAQGANVLTF
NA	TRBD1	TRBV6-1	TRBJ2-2	TGTGCCAGCAGCCTGTACAGGGGGAACACCGGGGAGCTGTTTTTT	CASSLYRGNTGELFF
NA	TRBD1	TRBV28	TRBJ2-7	TGTGCCATATCTCGGGGACAGGGATACGAGCAGTACTTC	CAISRGQGYEQYF
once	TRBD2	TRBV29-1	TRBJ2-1	TGCAGCGTTGGGGGGGGTGAGCAGTTCTTC	CSVGGGEQFF
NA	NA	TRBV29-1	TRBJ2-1	TGCAGCGTTAGGCGGTCCTACAATGAGCAGTTCTTC	CSVRRSYNEQFF
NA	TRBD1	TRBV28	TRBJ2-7	TGTGCCAGCAATTACGGACAGGCATCCTACGAGCAGTACTTC	CASNYGQASYEQYF